The clone carrying this T cell receptor beta chain was recorded many times. Its antigen is not identified. These data belong to a study of CD8 T cells in ankylosing spondylitis. Findings and caveats of the study: Blood of patients with ankylosing spondylitis appeared to be characterized by a TCR beta motif of roughly eight highly homologous variants. Disease-linked clones, CD8+, were relatively rare in peripheral blood. As reported, disease-linked clones showed significant enrichment in matched ankylosing spondylitis synovial fluid. In synovial fluid and blood from reactive arthritis, some motif variants were previously reported.

For TCR beta, libraries came from quantitative 5'-RACE with molecular barcodes. From the 5' RACE reads, TCRdb called clonotypes with MiXCR, one entry per CDR3 protein. The data hold 200,000 to 250,000 distinct CDR3 sequences, with around 7.9% observed a single time. Germline CDR1 is WNHNN and CDR2 is SYGVQD (reference sequence). The trim removed 6 bases at V and 5 bases at J, leaving 6 bases unmatched. The CDR3 covers 14 residues. This receptor was obtained from a male donor with ankylosing spondylitis. V and J are TRBV10-1 and TRBJ2-1; 8 bases agree with TRBD2. The sequencing input was blood, either unsorted or a sorted T cell fraction (not recorded which). CDR3 in DNA: TGCGCCAGCAGCCCGAGCGGGAGCCACAATGAGCAGTTCTTC. It encodes CASSPSGSHNEQFF.